This T cell receptor beta chain was sequenced for a study of T cells in Graves' hyperthyroidism and ophthalmopathy. At the level of the study: Blood was drawn when the patient was first diagnosed and still untreated.

Every diagnosis used clinical symptoms, serum thyroxine and TRAb, thyroid ultrasound and orbital computed tomography. V lost 0 bases to trimming and J lost 4 bases; unmatched junction nucleotides: 6. The CDR3 covers 16 residues. Germline V lookup: CDR1 MRHNA, CDR2 SNTAGT. RNA transcripts gave rise to amplified TCR beta CDR3 regions. TCR CDR3 underwent first-round RT-PCR with the HTBI primer set. MiXCR, applied by TCRdb to the multiplex PCR reads, yields one record per CDR3 protein. The profile shows approximately 400,000 distinct CDR3 sequences, 15% to 20% of them singletons. This TCR was sampled from a man in his late teens or twenties with Graves' ophthalmopathy. This chain uses TRBV6-4 with TRBJ2-3; 8 nucleotides align to TRBD2. The sequenced sample was blood. The CDR3 nucleotides read TGTGCCAGCAGTGACTCGGGCTCGGGGGGGGCAGATACGCAGTATTTT. It encodes CASSDSGSGGADTQYF.